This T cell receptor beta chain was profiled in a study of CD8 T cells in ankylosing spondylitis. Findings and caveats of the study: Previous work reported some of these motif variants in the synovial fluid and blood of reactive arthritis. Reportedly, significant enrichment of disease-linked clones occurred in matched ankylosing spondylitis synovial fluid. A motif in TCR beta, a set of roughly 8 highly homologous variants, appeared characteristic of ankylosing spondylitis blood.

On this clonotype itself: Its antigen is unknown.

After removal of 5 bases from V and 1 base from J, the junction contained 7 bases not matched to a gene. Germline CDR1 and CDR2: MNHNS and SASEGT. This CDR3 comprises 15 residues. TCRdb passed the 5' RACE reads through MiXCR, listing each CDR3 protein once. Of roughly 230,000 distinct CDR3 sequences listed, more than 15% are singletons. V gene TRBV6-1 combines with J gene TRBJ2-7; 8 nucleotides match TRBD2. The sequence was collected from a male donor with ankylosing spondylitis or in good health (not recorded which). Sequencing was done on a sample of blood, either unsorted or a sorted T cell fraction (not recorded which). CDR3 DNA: TGTGCCAGCAGTAAAATAGCGGGGCTTTCCTACGAGCAGTACTTC. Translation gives CASSKIAGLSYEQYF.